This TCR beta chain was found in a study of blood T cell repertoires in COVID-19. This CDR3 comprises 19 residues. Looked up from germline, CDR1 is MDHEN and CDR2 is SYDVKM. The ends lost 5 bases at V and 0 bases at J; junction bases unmatched: 11. In the authors' methods: By means of reference gene primer amplification, nucleated cell counts were estimated. Method: immunoSEQ multiplex PCR; TCRdb's copy keeps in-frame clones and lacks some. The V and J calls and clone size come from that table; D and trimming were worked out from the DNA. The table has fewer than 400,000 clones, 85% seen once. This TCR was sampled from a woman in her twenties or thirties who had been exposed to COVID-19. The V and J genes are TRBV28 and TRBJ1-6; 9 bases are a match to TRBD1. Sequenced sample: PBMCs or T cells enriched from blood (not recorded which). CDR3 sequence: CASSTAGTGINSYNSPLHF. CDR3 bases: TGTGCCAGCAGTACCGCCGGGACAGGGATAAACTCCTATAATTCACCCCTCCACTTT.